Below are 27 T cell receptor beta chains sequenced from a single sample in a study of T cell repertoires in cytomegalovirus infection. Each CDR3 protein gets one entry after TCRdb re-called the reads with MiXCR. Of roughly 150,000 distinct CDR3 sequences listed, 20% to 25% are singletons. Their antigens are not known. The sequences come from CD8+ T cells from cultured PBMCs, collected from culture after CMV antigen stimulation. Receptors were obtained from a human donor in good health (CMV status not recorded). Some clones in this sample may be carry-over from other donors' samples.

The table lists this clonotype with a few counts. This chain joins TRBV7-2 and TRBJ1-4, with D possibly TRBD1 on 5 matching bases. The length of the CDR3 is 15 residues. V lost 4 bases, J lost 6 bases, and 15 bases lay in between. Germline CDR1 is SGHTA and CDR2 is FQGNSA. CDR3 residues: CASSSRGGVDEKLFF. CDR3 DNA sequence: TGTGCCAGCAGCTCCCGTGGGGGAGTGGATGAAAAACTGTTTTTT.

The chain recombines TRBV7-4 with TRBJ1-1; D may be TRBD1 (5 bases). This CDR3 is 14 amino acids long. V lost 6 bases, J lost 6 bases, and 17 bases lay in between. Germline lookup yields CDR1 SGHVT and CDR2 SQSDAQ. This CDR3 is CASSSGSLVSEAFF. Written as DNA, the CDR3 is TGTGCCAGCAGTTCAGGGTCACTCGTATCTGAAGCTTTCTTT.

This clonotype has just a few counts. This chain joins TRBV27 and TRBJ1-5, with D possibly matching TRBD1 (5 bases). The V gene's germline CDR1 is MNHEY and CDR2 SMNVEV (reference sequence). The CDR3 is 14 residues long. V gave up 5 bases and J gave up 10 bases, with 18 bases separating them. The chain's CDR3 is CASSLRDRRKPQHF. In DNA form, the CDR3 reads TGTGCCAGCAGTCTCCGGGACCGACGGAAACCCCAGCATTTT.

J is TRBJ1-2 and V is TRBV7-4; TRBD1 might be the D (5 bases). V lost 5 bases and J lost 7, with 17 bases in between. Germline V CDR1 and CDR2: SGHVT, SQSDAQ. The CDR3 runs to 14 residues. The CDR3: CASSPPGGYPGYTF. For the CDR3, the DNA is TGTGCCAGCAGCCCCCCCGGGGGGTACCCTGGCTACACCTTC.

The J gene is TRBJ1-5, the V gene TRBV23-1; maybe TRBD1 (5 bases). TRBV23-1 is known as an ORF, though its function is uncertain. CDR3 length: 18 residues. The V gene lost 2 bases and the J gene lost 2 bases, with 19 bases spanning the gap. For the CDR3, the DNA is TGCGCCAGCAGTCAAAACCCTCTGGGGGGGAATGGCAATCAGCCCCAGCATTTT. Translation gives CASSQNPLGGNGNQPQHF.

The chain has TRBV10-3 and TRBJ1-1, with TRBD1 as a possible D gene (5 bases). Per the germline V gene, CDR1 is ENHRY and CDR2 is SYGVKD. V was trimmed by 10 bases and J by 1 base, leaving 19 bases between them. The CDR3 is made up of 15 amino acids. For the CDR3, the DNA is TGTGCCACCCACCCCCGACAGAAGTGGAACACTGAAGCTTTCTTT. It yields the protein CATHPRQKWNTEAFF.

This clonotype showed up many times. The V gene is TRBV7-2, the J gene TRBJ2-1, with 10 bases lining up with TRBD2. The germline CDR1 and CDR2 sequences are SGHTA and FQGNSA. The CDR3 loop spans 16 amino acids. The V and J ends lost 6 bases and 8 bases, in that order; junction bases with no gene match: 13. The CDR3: CASSPRSGGAGDEQFF. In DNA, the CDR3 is TGTGCCAGCAGTCCGCGGAGCGGGGGGGCCGGGGATGAGCAGTTCTTC.

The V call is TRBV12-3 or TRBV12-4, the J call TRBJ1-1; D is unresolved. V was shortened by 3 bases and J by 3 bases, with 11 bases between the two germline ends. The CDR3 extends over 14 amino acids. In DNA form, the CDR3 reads TGTGCCAGCAGTTTGGTGGGAGAGCACACTGAAGCTTTCTTT. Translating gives CASSLVGEHTEAFF.

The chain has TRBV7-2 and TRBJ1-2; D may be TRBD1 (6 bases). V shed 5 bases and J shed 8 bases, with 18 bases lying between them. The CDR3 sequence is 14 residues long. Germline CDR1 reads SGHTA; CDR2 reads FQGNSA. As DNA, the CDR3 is TGTGCCAGCAGCCAAGCTGACAGGAGTGGAGGCTACACCTTC. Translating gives CASSQADRSGGYTF.

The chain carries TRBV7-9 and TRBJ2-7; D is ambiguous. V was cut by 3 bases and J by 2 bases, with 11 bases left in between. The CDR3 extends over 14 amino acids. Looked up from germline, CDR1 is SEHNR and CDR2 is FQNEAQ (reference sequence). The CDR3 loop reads CASSLETVPYEQYF. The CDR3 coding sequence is TGTGCCAGCAGCTTGGAAACAGTCCCCTACGAGCAGTACTTC.

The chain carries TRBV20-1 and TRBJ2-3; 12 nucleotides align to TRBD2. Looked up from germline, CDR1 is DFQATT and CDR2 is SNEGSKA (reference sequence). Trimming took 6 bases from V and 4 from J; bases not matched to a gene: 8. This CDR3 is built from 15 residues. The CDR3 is CSAHSGTSGSDTQYF. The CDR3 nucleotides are TGCAGTGCCCACTCCGGGACTAGCGGGTCAGATACGCAGTATTTT.

In DNA, the CDR3 is TGTGCCAGCAGCGTACTAGCGGGAGGCACAGATACGCAGTATTTT. Its protein product is CASSVLAGGTDTQYF. V is TRBV6-4 and J is TRBJ2-3; the match to TRBD2 covers 11 bases. CDR1 and CDR2 from the germline V gene are MRHNA and SNTAGT. V gave up 6 bases and J gave up 1 base; unmatched junction bases: 3. The CDR3 length is 15 residues.

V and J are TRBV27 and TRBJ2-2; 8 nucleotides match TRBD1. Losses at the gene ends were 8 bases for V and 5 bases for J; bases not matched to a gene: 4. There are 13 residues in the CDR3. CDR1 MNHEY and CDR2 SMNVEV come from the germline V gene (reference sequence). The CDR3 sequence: CASLDRGTGELFF. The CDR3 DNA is TGTGCCAGCCTAGACAGGGGAACCGGGGAGCTGTTTTTT.

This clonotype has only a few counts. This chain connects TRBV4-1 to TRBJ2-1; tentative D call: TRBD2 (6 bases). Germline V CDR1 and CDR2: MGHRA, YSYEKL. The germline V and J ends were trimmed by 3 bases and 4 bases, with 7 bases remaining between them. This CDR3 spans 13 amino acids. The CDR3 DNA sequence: TGCGCCAGCAGCCAGGGAGGATACAATGAGCAGTTCTTC. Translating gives CASSQGGYNEQFF.

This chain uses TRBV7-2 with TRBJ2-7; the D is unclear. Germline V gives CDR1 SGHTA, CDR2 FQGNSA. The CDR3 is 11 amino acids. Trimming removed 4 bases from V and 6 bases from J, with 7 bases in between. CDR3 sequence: CASSSTVEQYF. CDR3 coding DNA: TGTGCCAGCAGCTCCACGGTCGAGCAGTACTTC.

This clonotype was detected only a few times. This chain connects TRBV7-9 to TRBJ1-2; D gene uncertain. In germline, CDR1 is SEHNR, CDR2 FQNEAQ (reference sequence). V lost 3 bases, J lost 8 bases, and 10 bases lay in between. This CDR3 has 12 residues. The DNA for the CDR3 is TGTGCCAGCAGCTTGTTGGATCCAGGCTACACCTTC. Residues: CASSLLDPGYTF.

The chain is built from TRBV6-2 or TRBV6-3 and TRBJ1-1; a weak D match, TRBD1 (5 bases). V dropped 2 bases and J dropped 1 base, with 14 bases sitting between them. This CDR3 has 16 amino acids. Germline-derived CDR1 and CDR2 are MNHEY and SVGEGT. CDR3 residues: CASSYVGAETNTEAFF. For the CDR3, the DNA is TGTGCCAGCAGTTACGTCGGGGCCGAGACGAACACTGAAGCTTTCTTT.

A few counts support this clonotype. CDR3 sequence: CASSPRRGADTQYF. CDR3 nucleotides: TGTGCCAGCAGCCCACGACGGGGTGCGGATACGCAGTATTTT. The rearrangement uses TRBV6-2 or TRBV6-3 and TRBJ2-3; maybe TRBD2 (5 bases). V dropped 6 bases and J dropped 6 bases, with 16 bases sitting between them. Looked up from germline, CDR1 is MNHEY and CDR2 is SVGEGT. The CDR3 length is 14 residues.

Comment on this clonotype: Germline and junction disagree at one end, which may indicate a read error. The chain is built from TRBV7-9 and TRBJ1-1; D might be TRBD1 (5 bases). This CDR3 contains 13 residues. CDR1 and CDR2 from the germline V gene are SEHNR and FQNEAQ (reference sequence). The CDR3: CASSLVDDRGEIF. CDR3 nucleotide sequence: TGTGCCAGCAGCTTAGTTGATGATAGGGGAGAAATCTTT. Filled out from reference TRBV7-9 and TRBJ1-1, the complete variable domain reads DTGVSQNPRHKITKRGQNVTFRCDPISEHNRLYWYRQTLGQGPEFLTYFQNEAQLEKSRLLSDRFSAERPKGSFSTLEIQRTEQGDSAMYLCASSLVDDRGEIFGQGTRLTVV.

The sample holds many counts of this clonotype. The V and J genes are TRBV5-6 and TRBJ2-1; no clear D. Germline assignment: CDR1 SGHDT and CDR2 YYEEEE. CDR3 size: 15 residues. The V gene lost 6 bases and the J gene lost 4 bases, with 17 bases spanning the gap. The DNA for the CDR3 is TGTGCCAGCATGCCCCATCTTAGTTTATACAATGAGCAGTTCTTC. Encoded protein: CASMPHLSLYNEQFF.

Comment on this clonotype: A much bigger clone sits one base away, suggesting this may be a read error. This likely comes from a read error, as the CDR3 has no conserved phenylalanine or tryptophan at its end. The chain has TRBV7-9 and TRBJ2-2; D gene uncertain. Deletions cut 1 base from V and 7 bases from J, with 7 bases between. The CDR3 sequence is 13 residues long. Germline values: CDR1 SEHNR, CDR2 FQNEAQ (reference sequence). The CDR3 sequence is CASSLVWDGELFS. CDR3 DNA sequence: TGTGCCAGCAGCTTAGTCTGGGACGGGGAGCTGTTTTCT.

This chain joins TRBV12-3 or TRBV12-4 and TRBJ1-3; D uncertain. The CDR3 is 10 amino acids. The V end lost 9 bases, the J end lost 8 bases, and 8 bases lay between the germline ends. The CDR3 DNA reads TGTGCCAGTAACGGAGACACCATATATTTT. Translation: CASNGDTIYF.

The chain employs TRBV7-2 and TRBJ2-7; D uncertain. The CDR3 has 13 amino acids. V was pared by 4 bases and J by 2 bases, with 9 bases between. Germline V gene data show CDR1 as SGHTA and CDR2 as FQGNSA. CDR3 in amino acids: CASSSVYTYEQYF. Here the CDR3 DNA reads TGTGCCAGCAGCTCGGTCTACACCTACGAGCAGTACTTC.

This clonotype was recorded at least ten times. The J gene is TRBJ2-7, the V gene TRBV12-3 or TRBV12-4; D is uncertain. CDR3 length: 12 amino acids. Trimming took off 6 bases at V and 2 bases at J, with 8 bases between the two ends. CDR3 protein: CASSLGTYEQYF. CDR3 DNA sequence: TGTGCCAGCAGCTTGGGTACCTACGAGCAGTACTTC.

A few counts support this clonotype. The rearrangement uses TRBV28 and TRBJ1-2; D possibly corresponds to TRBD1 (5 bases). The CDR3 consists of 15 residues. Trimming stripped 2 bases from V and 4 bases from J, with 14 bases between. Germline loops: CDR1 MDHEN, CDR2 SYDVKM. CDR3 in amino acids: CASSLPGDFLYGYTF. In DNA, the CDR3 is TGTGCCAGCAGTTTACCTGGGGACTTCCTCTATGGCTACACCTTC.

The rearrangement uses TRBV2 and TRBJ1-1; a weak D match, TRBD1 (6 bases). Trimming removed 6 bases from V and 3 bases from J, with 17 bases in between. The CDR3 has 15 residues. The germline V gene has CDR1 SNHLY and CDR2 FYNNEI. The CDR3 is CASRGLTGPDTEAFF. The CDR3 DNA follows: TGTGCCAGCAGGGGTTTAACAGGGCCGGACACTGAAGCTTTCTTT.

The CDR3 spells CASSFPGQGTSEQYF. CDR3 nucleotide sequence: TGTGCCAGCAGCTTTCCGGGACAGGGAACGTCCGAGCAGTACTTC. The chain joins TRBV7-9 to TRBJ2-7; 9 bases are a match to TRBD1. CDR1 and CDR2 (germline): SEHNR, FQNEAQ (reference sequence). Trimming removed 3 bases from V and 6 bases from J; junction bases left unmatched: 9. The CDR3 extends over 15 amino acids.